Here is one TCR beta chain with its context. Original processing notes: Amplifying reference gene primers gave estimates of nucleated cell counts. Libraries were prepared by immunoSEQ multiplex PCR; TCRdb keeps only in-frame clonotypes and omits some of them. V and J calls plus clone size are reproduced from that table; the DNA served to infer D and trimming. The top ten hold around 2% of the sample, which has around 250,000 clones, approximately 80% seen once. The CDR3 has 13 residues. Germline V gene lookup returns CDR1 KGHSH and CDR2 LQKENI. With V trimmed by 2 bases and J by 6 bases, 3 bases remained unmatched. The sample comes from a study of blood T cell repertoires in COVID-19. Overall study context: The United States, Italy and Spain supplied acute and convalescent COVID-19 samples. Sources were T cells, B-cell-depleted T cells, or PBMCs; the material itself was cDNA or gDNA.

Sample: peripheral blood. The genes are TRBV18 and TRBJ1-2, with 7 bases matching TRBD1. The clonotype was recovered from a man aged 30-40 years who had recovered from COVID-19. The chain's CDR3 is CASSPEQGNGYTF. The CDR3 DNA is TGTGCCAGCTCACCAGAACAGGGGAATGGCTACACCTTC.